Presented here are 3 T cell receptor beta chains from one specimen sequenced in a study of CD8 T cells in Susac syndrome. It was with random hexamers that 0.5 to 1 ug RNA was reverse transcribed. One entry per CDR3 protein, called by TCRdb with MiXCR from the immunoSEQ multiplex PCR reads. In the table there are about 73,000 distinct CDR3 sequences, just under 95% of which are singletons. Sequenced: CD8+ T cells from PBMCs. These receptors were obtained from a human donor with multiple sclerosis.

The CDR3: CASKVGAGANVLTF. CDR3 in DNA: TGTGCCAGCAAAGTTGGGGCTGGGGCCAACGTCCTGACTTTC. The gene calls are TRBV5-4 and TRBJ2-6; D gene ambiguous. The CDR3 spans 14 residues. Germline V gene lookup returns CDR1 SGHNT and CDR2 YYREEE (reference sequence). Trimming cost V 6 bases and J 2 bases, with 9 bases left between them.

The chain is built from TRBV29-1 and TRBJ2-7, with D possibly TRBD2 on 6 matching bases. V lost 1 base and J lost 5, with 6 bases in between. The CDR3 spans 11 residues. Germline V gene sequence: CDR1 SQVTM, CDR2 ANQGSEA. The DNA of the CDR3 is TGCAGCGTTGAAGGGGAGGACGAGCAGTACTTC. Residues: CSVEGEDEQYF.

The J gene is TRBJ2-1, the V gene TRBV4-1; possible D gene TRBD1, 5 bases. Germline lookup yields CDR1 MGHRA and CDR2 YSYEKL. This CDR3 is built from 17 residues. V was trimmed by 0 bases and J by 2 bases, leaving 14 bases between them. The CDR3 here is CASSQEGAASPYNEQFF. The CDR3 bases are TGCGCCAGCAGCCAAGAAGGGGCAGCGTCTCCCTACAATGAGCAGTTCTTC.